The clone carrying this T cell receptor beta chain was picked up many times. These data originate in a study of regulatory T cells in long-lasting Graves disease. Building the TCR beta libraries relied on iRepertoire HTBI primers, and CDR3 regions underwent Arm-PCR. In the original processing: Across the samples, identification revealed just over 60 TRBV and 15 or so TRBJ segments. TCRdb used MiXCR to reprocess the multiplex PCR reads, holding one entry per CDR3 protein. These V and J calls are TCRdb output, not the study's own analysis. Of some 370,000 distinct CDR3 sequences listed, 12% are singletons. This CDR3 spans 15 amino acids. V lost 0 bases and J 9 bases, leaving 15 bases between the germline ends. CDR1 WNHNN and CDR2 SYGVQD come from the germline V gene (reference sequence). Stated time point: newly diagnosed GD, antithyroid drugs for less than 3 months. Researchers made the TCR library from RNA that was extracted from PBMCs. Diagnoses of Graves' disease were made by American Thyroid Association guidelines. Each patient gave approximately 8.8 milliliters of EDTA-anticoagulated peripheral blood.

This sample also appeared in a second study, on T cells in Graves' hyperthyroidism and ophthalmopathy.

The material sequenced was peripheral blood mononuclear cells (PBMCs), taken at new diagnosis, from a patient treated with antithyroid drugs. The sequence was collected from a woman aged 18-29 years with Graves disease. J is TRBJ2-1 and V is TRBV10-1, with a possible D match to TRBD1 (5 bases). CDR3 loop: CASSESGHSWGEQFF. CDR3 in DNA: TGCGCCAGCAGTGAGTCAGGACACTCTTGGGGTGAGCAGTTCTTC.